The sequence of this T cell receptor (beta chain) was determined in a study of T cell changes during pregnancy in multiple sclerosis. The protocol was immunoSEQ multiplex PCR, while the TCRdb copy is restricted to in-frame clones and leaves out a portion. The sample contains about 53,000 clones, 80% to 95% of which appear only once. The CDR3 has 16 amino acids. The trim removed 0 bases at V and 8 bases at J, leaving 10 bases unmatched. Germline values: CDR1 SGHRS, CDR2 YFSETQ. The rearrangement joins TRBV5-1 to TRBJ1-4; TRBD1 aligns across 7 bases. The sample was CD4+ T cells from peripheral blood mononuclear cells, taken in the third trimester of pregnancy. The source is a female donor with multiple sclerosis, enrolled in a pregnancy study. The CDR3 DNA sequence: TGCGCCAGCAGCTTGGCCCCCCAGTCAGGGGGGGAAAAACTGTTTTTT. Translation: CASSLAPQSGGEKLFF.